This TCR beta chain came from a study of cytomegalovirus exposure and HLA in healthy donors. As for the study in general: Early released data comprised 80 million to 90 million unique TCRs from HLA-typed donors.

Trimming stripped 7 bases from V and 3 bases from J, with 10 bases between. The CDR3 runs 12 residues. From germline, CDR1 is MNHEY and CDR2 SMNVEV (reference sequence). The PCR ran on 60 Vbeta and 13 Jbeta primers. Authors' methods: A follow-up analysis tallied tens of millions of unique TCR beta chains, 9 million to 11 million shared. TCRdb keeps only in-frame clones here, not all; method: immunoSEQ multiplex PCR. The DNA was the basis for D and trimming; V, J and clone size are from that table. Of about 210,000 clones listed, 60% to 80% are singletons. The rearrangement joins TRBV27 to TRBJ2-7, with D possibly matching TRBD2 (5 bases). The clonotype originates from a male donor in good health and CMV-seronegative. What was sequenced was PBMCs. The CDR3 is CASNHEGYEQYF. CDR3 bases: TGTGCCAGCAATCACGAGGGCTACGAGCAGTACTTC.